The 18 T cell receptor beta chains below all came from one sample that was sequenced in a study of blood T cells in healthy people across ages. Sample-barcoded 5' priming and a J-beta primer mix drove a second PCR of about 6 to 12 cycles. TCRdb called the 5' RACE reads again in MiXCR, with one record for every CDR3 protein. The top ten hold 28% of the sample, which has about 830,000 distinct CDR3 sequences, 60% to 80% seen once. Sequenced: blood. These receptors were collected from a man under 40 in good health.

The J gene is TRBJ2-7, the V gene TRBV3-1; perhaps TRBD1 as D (5 bases). The germline V gene encodes CDR1 LGHDT and CDR2 YNNKEL (reference sequence). Trimming shortened V by 2 bases and J by 6 bases, and 8 bases separated the two germline ends. CDR3 length: 12 amino acids. As DNA, the CDR3 is TGTGCCAGCAGCCAATCTGACAGCGAGCAGTACTTC. Amino acid sequence: CASSQSDSEQYF.

Notes on this clonotype: Its ends do not fully match the called genes, so a read error is possible. The gene calls are TRBV12-3 or TRBV12-4 and TRBJ2-5; TRBD1 or TRBD2 may be the D gene (6 bases each). This CDR3 spans 15 amino acids. The chain's CDR3 is CASSFGGGGQETQYF. The CDR3 region has the DNA TGCGCCAGCAGTTTCGGGGGCGGCGGCCAAGAGACCCAGTACTTC.

The genes are TRBV7-2 and TRBJ2-2; D ambiguous. There are 13 residues in the CDR3. Per the germline V gene, CDR1 is SGHTA and CDR2 is FQGNSA. The germline V and J ends were trimmed by 2 bases and 6 bases, with 7 bases remaining between them. The DNA for the CDR3 is TGTGCCAGCAGCTTAAGTGTTGCCGGGGAGCTGTTTTTT. This gives the protein CASSLSVAGELFF.

This clonotype occurred once. The chain has TRBV7-2 and TRBJ2-1; the D is unclear. Trimming shortened V by 6 bases and J by 0 bases, and 12 bases separated the two germline ends. The CDR3 covers 15 residues. Germline lookup yields CDR1 SGHTA and CDR2 FQGNSA. CDR3 in amino acids: CASRYPGSSYNEQFF. As DNA, the CDR3 is TGTGCCAGCAGGTACCCTGGCTCCTCCTACAATGAGCAGTTCTTC. Based on the CDR3 plus reference TRBV7-2 and TRBJ2-1, the full variable domain is GAGVSQSPSNKVTEKGKDVELRCDPISGHTALYWYRQSLGQGLEFLIYFQGNSAPDKSGLPSDRFSAERTGGSVSTLTIQRTQQEDSAVYLCASRYPGSSYNEQFFGPGTRLTVL.

This sequence joins TRBV20-1 and TRBJ2-1, with 13 bases aligning to TRBD2. The V gene's germline CDR1 is DFQATT and CDR2 SNEGSKA (reference sequence). The CDR3 is made up of 17 amino acids. After removal of 0 bases from V and 7 bases from J, the junction contained 9 bases not matched to a gene. The CDR3 DNA is TGCAGTGCTAGAGATGATGGGGGACTAGCGGGGAGTAATGAGCAGTTCTTC. This gives the protein CSARDDGGLAGSNEQFF.

The sample holds a few counts of this clonotype. The chain carries TRBV5-1 and TRBJ2-1; D is possibly TRBD1 or TRBD2 (5 bases each). The length of the CDR3 is 14 residues. CDR1 SGHRS and CDR2 YFSETQ come from the germline V gene. Trimming cost V 7 bases and J 5 bases, with 16 bases left between them. The CDR3 DNA is TGCGCCAGCTCCCGGGACCTGGAAAACAATGAGCAGTTCTTC. As protein: CASSRDLENNEQFF.

The genes are TRBV15 and TRBJ2-1, with unresolved D. This CDR3 contains 16 residues. Trimming cost V 0 bases and J 2 bases, with 11 bases left between them. CDR1 and CDR2 from the germline V gene are LNHNV and YYDKDF (reference sequence). CDR3 protein: CATSRDRQPAYNEQFF. The DNA of the CDR3 is TGTGCCACCAGCAGAGATCGCCAGCCGGCCTACAATGAGCAGTTCTTC.

This chain links TRBV29-1 with TRBJ2-2; TRBD1 or TRBD2 may be the D gene (6 bases each). This CDR3 is 15 amino acids long. Trimming took off 4 bases at V and 0 bases at J, with 12 bases between the two ends. Germline values: CDR1 SQVTM, CDR2 ANQGSEA. CDR3 nucleotides: TGCAGCGTTGGAGGGGGACTTGCGAACACCGGGGAGCTGTTTTTT. It specifies CSVGGGLANTGELFF.

The chain links TRBV20-1 to TRBJ2-7, with 9 bases that match TRBD2. CDR1 is DFQATT, CDR2 SNEGSKA, per germline (reference sequence). The CDR3 runs to 15 residues. J lost 3 bases, V lost 8 bases, and 14 bases had no gene match. As DNA, the CDR3 is TGCAGTACTGATGGGGCTAGCGGGAATATCTACGAGCAGTACTTC. It translates to CSTDGASGNIYEQYF.

In this sample, this clonotype turned up a few times. The V call is TRBV9, the J call TRBJ2-1; the D gene is possibly TRBD1 (5 bases). Germline V gives CDR1 SGDLS, CDR2 YYNGEE. The V and J ends lost 0 bases and 7 bases respectively, with 14 bases between them. This CDR3 has 15 amino acids. The CDR3 sequence: CASSVAGRELNEQFF. CDR3 bases: TGTGCCAGCAGCGTAGCGGGCAGGGAATTGAATGAGCAGTTCTTC.

This clonotype appeared a few times. The rearrangement uses TRBV6-5 and TRBJ2-1, with 7 bases that match TRBD1. The J call may be wrong; the DNA end is better matched by TRBJ2-7. The CDR3 has 18 residues. Germline V gene data show CDR1 as MNHEY and CDR2 as SVGAGI. CDR3 sequence (DNA): TGTGCCAGCAGTTACAGGTTCGGGGCAGGGGGTACCTACAATGAGCAGTACTTC. This gives the protein CASSYRFGAGGTYNEQYF.

This clonotype occurred once. This chain links TRBV5-6 with TRBJ2-3; D is undetermined. CDR3 length: 14 amino acids. With 6 bases removed from V and 0 bases from J, the gap between germline ends came to 11 bases. The germline V gene has CDR1 SGHDT and CDR2 YYEEEE. CDR3: CASTYVASTDTQYF. The DNA for the CDR3 is TGTGCCAGCACTTATGTGGCTAGCACAGATACGCAGTATTTT.

The chain links TRBV5-1 to TRBJ2-3, with D unclear. From germline, CDR1 is SGHRS and CDR2 YFSETQ. CDR3 length: 15 residues. V was shortened by 3 bases and J by 6 bases, with 17 bases between the two germline ends. The CDR3 loop reads CASSSTGLLLDTQYF. The DNA for the CDR3 is TGCGCCAGCAGCTCGACTGGGCTCTTATTGGATACGCAGTATTTT.

This rearrangement joins TRBV3-1 to TRBJ2-5; maybe TRBD1 (6 bases). Trimming pared 0 bases from V and 2 bases from J, leaving 13 bases between. In germline, CDR1 is LGHDT, CDR2 YNNKEL (reference sequence). The CDR3 has 16 residues. The DNA for the CDR3 is TGTGCCAGCAGCCAAGAGGACAGCCGCGGACAAGAGACCCAGTACTTC. This encodes CASSQEDSRGQETQYF.

This clonotype turned up a few times. The chain is built from TRBV20-1 and TRBJ2-4; D gene unclear. Germline loops: CDR1 DFQATT, CDR2 SNEGSKA (reference sequence). The CDR3 sequence is 14 residues long. Trimming took off 0 bases at V and 0 bases at J, with 6 bases between the two ends. The CDR3 region has the DNA TGCAGTGCTAGAGAGGCCCTAGCCAAAAACATTCAGTACTTC. It encodes CSAREALAKNIQYF.

This rearrangement joins TRBV7-2 to TRBJ2-1; D is undetermined. Germline lookup yields CDR1 SGHTA and CDR2 FQGNSA. This CDR3 contains 13 residues. V gave up 1 base and J gave up 9 bases, with 10 bases separating them. The CDR3 protein is CASSLEASGEQFF. Written as DNA, the CDR3 is TGTGCCAGCAGCTTAGAGGCGTCCGGTGAGCAGTTCTTC. The variable domain in full, completed from reference TRBV7-2 and TRBJ2-1, reads GAGVSQSPSNKVTEKGKDVELRCDPISGHTALYWYRQSLGQGLEFLIYFQGNSAPDKSGLPSDRFSAERTGGSVSTLTIQRTQQEDSAVYLCASSLEASGEQFFGPGTRLTVL.

The chain uses TRBV7-3 and TRBJ2-3; the match to TRBD2 covers 9 bases. The CDR3 extends over 16 amino acids. The germline gives CDR1 SGHTA, CDR2 FQGTGA. V was pared by 3 bases and J by 5 bases, with 9 bases of the junction left unmatched. This CDR3 reads CASSFEAGGPLDTQYF. For the CDR3, the DNA is TGTGCCAGCAGCTTTGAGGCGGGGGGGCCTCTAGATACGCAGTATTTT. Variable domain in full (rest from reference TRBV7-3 and TRBJ2-3): GAGVSQTPSNKVTEKGKYVELRCDPISGHTALYWYRQSLGQGPEFLIYFQGTGAADDSGLPNDRFFAVRPEGSVSTLKIQRTERGDSAVYLCASSFEAGGPLDTQYFGPGTRLTVL.

The CDR3, as DNA: TGTGCCAGCAGCAGGGACGGGATTGGGAATGAGCAGTTCTTC. The encoded protein is CASSRDGIGNEQFF. This chain uses TRBV7-9 with TRBJ2-1; D may match TRBD1 or TRBD2 (5 bases each). The CDR3 runs to 14 residues. Trimming removed 5 bases from V and 7 bases from J, with 15 bases in between. Germline loops: CDR1 SEHNR, CDR2 FQNEAQ (reference sequence). Complete variable domain (other parts from reference TRBV7-9 and TRBJ2-1): DTGVSQNPRHKITKRGQNVTFRCDPISEHNRLYWYRQTLGQGPEFLTYFQNEAQLEKSRLLSDRFSAERPKGSFSTLEIQRTEQGDSAMYLCASSRDGIGNEQFFGPGTRLTVL.